This TCR beta chain was recorded in a study of blood T cell repertoires in COVID-19. This clone was picked up one time. Study processing details: Researchers report that nucleated cell counts were estimated from reference gene primer amplification. Profiling relied on immunoSEQ multiplex PCR, and the TCRdb table lists in-frame clones only, not all of them. That table furnishes V, J and clone size, whereas the DNA furnished D and trimming. This sample has about 270,000 clones, with 80% to 90% found just once. Looked up from germline, CDR1 is KGHSH and CDR2 is LQKENI. The CDR3 runs 17 residues. J gave up 6 bases and V 0 bases, and 8 bases lay outside the gene matches.

The TCR sequence derives from a woman younger than 45 with acute COVID-19. Material for sequencing was PBMCs or T cells enriched from blood (not recorded which). This chain links TRBV18 with TRBJ2-3, with 11 bases identical to TRBD2. CDR3 in DNA: TGTGCCAGCTCACCACCGACTAGCGGGAAGGTATCGGATACGCAGTATTTT. Amino acids: CASSPPTSGKVSDTQYF.